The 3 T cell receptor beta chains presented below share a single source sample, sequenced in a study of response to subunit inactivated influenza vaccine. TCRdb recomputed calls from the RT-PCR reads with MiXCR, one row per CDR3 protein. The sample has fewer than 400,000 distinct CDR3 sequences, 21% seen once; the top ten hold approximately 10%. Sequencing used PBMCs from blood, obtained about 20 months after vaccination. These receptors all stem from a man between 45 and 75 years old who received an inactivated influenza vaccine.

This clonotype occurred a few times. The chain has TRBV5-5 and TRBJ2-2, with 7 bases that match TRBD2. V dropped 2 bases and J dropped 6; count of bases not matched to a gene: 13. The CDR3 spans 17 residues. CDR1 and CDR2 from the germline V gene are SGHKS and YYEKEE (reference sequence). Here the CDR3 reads CASSFRPSGSVAGELFF. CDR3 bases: TGTGCCAGCAGCTTTCGTCCTAGCGGAAGTGTCGCCGGGGAGCTGTTTTTT. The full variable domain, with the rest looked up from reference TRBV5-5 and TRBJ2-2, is DAGVTQSPTHLIKTRGQQVTLRCSPISGHKSVSWYQQVLGQGPQFIFQYYEKEERGRGNFPDRFSARQFPNYSSELNVNALLLGDSALYLCASSFRPSGSVAGELFFGEGSRLTVL.

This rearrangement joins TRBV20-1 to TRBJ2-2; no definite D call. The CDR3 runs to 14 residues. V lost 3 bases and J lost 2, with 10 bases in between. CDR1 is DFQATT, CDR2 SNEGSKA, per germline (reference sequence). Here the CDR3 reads CSASVPRNTGELFF. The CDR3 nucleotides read TGCAGTGCTAGTGTCCCTAGAAACACCGGGGAGCTGTTTTTT.

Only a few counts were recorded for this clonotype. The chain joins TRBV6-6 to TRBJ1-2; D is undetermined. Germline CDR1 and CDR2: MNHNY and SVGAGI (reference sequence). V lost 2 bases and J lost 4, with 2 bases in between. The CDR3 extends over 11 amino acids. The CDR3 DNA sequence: TGTGCCAGCAGTTACCTCTATGGCTACACCTTC. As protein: CASSYLYGYTF.